Each of the 19 T cell receptor beta chains below was sequenced from the same sample in a study of blood T cell repertoires in COVID-19. Clones were sequenced by immunoSEQ multiplex PCR, and TCRdb holds only the in-frame ones, with some missing. The table shows under 85,000 clones, with around 91% occurring only once. Source material: peripheral blood. Receptors originate from a man aged 50 to 59 with acute or convalescent COVID-19.

The J gene is TRBJ2-5, the V gene TRBV5-4, with 11 bases lining up with TRBD2. The CDR3 extends over 17 amino acids. The V and J ends lost 4 bases and 5 bases, in that order; junction bases with no gene match: 13. Germline CDR1 reads SGHNT; CDR2 reads YYREEE (reference sequence). The CDR3 sequence is CASSGGTSGTLGETQYF. The DNA of the CDR3 is TGTGCCAGCAGCGGGGGGACTAGCGGAACCCTCGGGGAGACCCAGTACTTC.

This chain joins TRBV5-1 and TRBJ1-1, with 8 bases matching TRBD1. The ends lost 6 bases at V and 8 bases at J; junction bases unmatched: 12. Germline CDR1 SGHRS, CDR2 YFSETQ. This CDR3 contains 14 residues. The CDR3 loop is CASTLFQGAIEAFF. In DNA form, the CDR3 reads TGCGCCAGCACCCTATTTCAGGGGGCCATAGAAGCTTTCTTT.

The chain recombines TRBV5-1 with TRBJ2-1; possibly TRBD1 for D (6 bases). This CDR3 is built from 13 residues. The V end lost 4 bases, the J end lost 3 bases, and 8 bases lay between the germline ends. The V gene's germline CDR1 is SGHRS and CDR2 YFSETQ. CDR3 protein: CASSRDNYNEQFF. The CDR3 bases are TGCGCCAGCAGCAGGGACAACTACAATGAGCAGTTCTTC.

The gene calls are TRBV21-1 and TRBJ1-5. TRBV21-1 is reported as a pseudogene. The CDR3 loop spans 17 amino acids. The CDR3 is CASSKRDSGKSNQPQHF. The CDR3 DNA reads TGTGCCAGCAGCAAACGTGATTCGGGAAAAAGCAATCAGCCCCAGCATTTT.

The V call is TRBV7-9, the J call TRBJ2-3; tentative D call: TRBD2 (7 bases). V was pared by 0 bases and J by 4 bases, with 17 bases between. Germline V gives CDR1 SEHNR, CDR2 FQNEAQ (reference sequence). This CDR3 contains 17 residues. CDR3 sequence: CASSLARGQGRADTQYF. In nucleotides, the CDR3 is TGTGCCAGCAGCTTAGCGAGGGGCCAGGGGAGGGCAGATACGCAGTATTTT.

The chain has TRBV27 and TRBJ1-6; weak D call: TRBD1 (5 bases). The CDR3 is 14 amino acids. Germline V gives CDR1 MNHEY, CDR2 SMNVEV (reference sequence). Trimming cost V 3 bases and J 9 bases, with 12 bases left between them. The CDR3 DNA is TGTGCCAGCAGTTTCGGGACTCTGGGTTCACCCCTCCACTTT. Translation: CASSFGTLGSPLHF.

This clone was observed a single time. The V call is TRBV5-8, the J call TRBJ1-2; 7 bases are a match to TRBD1. Per the germline V gene, CDR1 is SGHTS and CDR2 is YDEGEE. The CDR3 loop spans 14 amino acids. V trimming: 2 bases; J trimming: 4 bases; junction bases outside the gene matches: 5. Here the CDR3 DNA reads TGTGCCAGCAGCTTCAGGGGGAGAGGCTATGGCTACACCTTC. Residues: CASSFRGRGYGYTF.

The chain carries TRBV10-3 and TRBJ2-7; no definite D call. The CDR3 has 11 amino acids. Germline CDR1 reads ENHRY; CDR2 reads SYGVKD. The germline V and J ends were trimmed by 6 bases and 7 bases, with 10 bases remaining between them. The CDR3 here is CAIRSGREQYF. The CDR3 nucleotides are TGTGCCATCAGATCGGGTCGGGAGCAGTACTTC.

The chain has TRBV10-3 and TRBJ2-5; tentatively, D is TRBD1 (5 bases). The germline CDR1 and CDR2 sequences are ENHRY and SYGVKD. The V and J ends lost 4 bases and 4 bases respectively, with 16 bases between them. This CDR3 is 15 amino acids long. CDR3 amino acids: CAISGGLQGGETQYF. The CDR3 DNA reads as TGTGCCATCAGTGGGGGCCTTCAAGGTGGAGAGACCCAGTACTTC.

This chain connects TRBV19 to TRBJ2-1; 11 bases fit TRBD2. The CDR3 consists of 16 residues. CDR1 LNHDA and CDR2 SQIVND come from the germline V gene (reference sequence). With V trimmed by 4 bases and J by 7 bases, 9 bases remained unmatched. The CDR3 coding sequence is TGTGCCAGTAGTACGGAGACTAGCGGGATGAGGAATGAGCAGTTCTTC. Translating gives CASSTETSGMRNEQFF.

The rearrangement joins TRBV7-9 to TRBJ2-5; a weak D match, TRBD2 (7 bases). V was pared by 4 bases and J by 5 bases, with 29 bases between. Per germline, CDR1 SEHNR and CDR2 FQNEAQ (reference sequence). This CDR3 is built from 19 residues. The CDR3 loop is CASSSLSGGGEGPWETQYF. Written as DNA, the CDR3 is TGTGCCAGCAGCTCCCTTTCCGGGGGCGGGGAGGGCCCCTGGGAGACCCAGTACTTC.

This clone was observed a few times. The chain combines TRBV24-1 with TRBJ2-2; the D gene is possibly TRBD1 (6 bases). The CDR3 runs to 15 residues. Germline assignment: CDR1 KGHDR and CDR2 SFDVKD. Trimming left V 4 bases short and J 5 bases short, with 13 bases between. The CDR3: CATSDKRQATGELFF. The CDR3 DNA reads as TGTGCCACCAGTGACAAAAGACAGGCTACCGGGGAGCTGTTTTTT.

The chain carries TRBV9 and TRBJ2-2; D might be TRBD2 (5 bases). The V gene's germline CDR1 is SGDLS and CDR2 YYNGEE. The CDR3 loop spans 14 amino acids. The V and J ends lost 4 bases and 5 bases respectively, with 12 bases between them. This CDR3 reads CASSSQLGTGELFF. The CDR3 DNA follows: TGTGCCAGCAGCTCGCAACTAGGGACCGGGGAGCTGTTTTTT.

V and J are TRBV18 and TRBJ2-5; TRBD2 matches 10 bases. The CDR3 contains 15 residues. CDR1 and CDR2 from the germline V gene are KGHSH and LQKENI. The J segment lost 1 base and the V segment lost 4 bases, leaving 3 bases of the junction unmatched. The CDR3 sequence: CASSRTSGTQETQYF. The CDR3 coding sequence is TGTGCCAGCTCACGGACTAGCGGAACCCAAGAGACCCAGTACTTC.

The chain recombines TRBV4-1 with TRBJ2-5; a possible D gene is TRBD2 (5 bases). V was trimmed by 0 bases and J by 5 bases, leaving 16 bases between them. This CDR3 is built from 16 residues. Germline V gene lookup returns CDR1 MGHRA and CDR2 YSYEKL. CDR3 protein: CASSQDSWGRRETQYF. The CDR3 DNA sequence: TGCGCCAGCAGCCAAGATAGTTGGGGAAGGAGGGAGACCCAGTACTTC.

The genes are TRBV11-2 and TRBJ2-1; 10 nucleotides match TRBD2. With 7 bases clipped from V and 6 bases from J, the junction kept 9 bases outside the gene matches. CDR1 is SGHAT and CDR2 is FQNNGV in the germline V gene. The CDR3 extends over 15 amino acids. CDR3 sequence (DNA): TGTGCCAGCATCGTCCTAGCGGGAGTTAGCAATGAGCAGTTCTTC. This sequence encodes CASIVLAGVSNEQFF. Supplemented by reference TRBV11-2 and TRBJ2-1, the full variable domain reads EAGVAQSPRYKIIEKRQSVAFWCNPISGHATLYWYQQILGQGPKLLIQFQNNGVVDDSQLPKDRFSAERLKGVDSTLKIQPAKLEDSAVYLCASIVLAGVSNEQFFGPGTRLTVL.

This chain joins TRBV5-1 and TRBJ2-3, with 8 bases identical to TRBD2. Trimming took 0 bases from V and 1 from J; bases not matched to a gene: 4. CDR1 is SGHRS, CDR2 YFSETQ, per germline. CDR3 length equals 16 residues. CDR3 residues: CASSLGELAGTDTQYF. The CDR3 bases are TGCGCCAGCAGCTTGGGAGAACTAGCGGGCACAGATACGCAGTATTTT.

The chain carries TRBV6-4 and TRBJ2-7; perhaps TRBD2 as D (7 bases). The CDR3 is made up of 15 amino acids. Germline CDR1 reads MRHNA; CDR2 reads SNTAGT. V shed 2 bases and J shed 7 bases, with 18 bases lying between them. Here the CDR3 DNA reads TGTGCCAGCAGTGACATTAGGGGGGGTCAACGGGAGCAGTACTTC. This codes for CASSDIRGGQREQYF.

In this sample, this clone turned up a few times. This chain joins TRBV20-1 and TRBJ2-1; D remains ambiguous. CDR3 size: 11 residues. V lost 7 bases to trimming and J lost 8 bases, with 12 bases between them. Per the germline V gene, CDR1 is DFQATT and CDR2 is SNEGSKA (reference sequence). CDR3 DNA sequence: TGCAGTGTATGCCCTGAGGATGAGCAGTTCTTC. This gives the protein CSVCPEDEQFF.